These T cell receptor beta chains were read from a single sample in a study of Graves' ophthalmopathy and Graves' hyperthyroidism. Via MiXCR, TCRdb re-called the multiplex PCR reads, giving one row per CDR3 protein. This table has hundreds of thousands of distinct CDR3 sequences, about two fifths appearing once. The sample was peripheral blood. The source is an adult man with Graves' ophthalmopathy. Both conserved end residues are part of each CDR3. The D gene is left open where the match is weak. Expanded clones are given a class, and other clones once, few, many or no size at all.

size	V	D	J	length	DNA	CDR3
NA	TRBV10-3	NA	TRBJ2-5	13	TGTGCCACCACAGGGGCGGGGGAAGAGACCCAGTACTTC	CATTGAGEETQYF
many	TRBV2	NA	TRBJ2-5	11	TGTGCCAGCACTGAGGGGGAGACCCAGTACTTC	CASTEGETQYF
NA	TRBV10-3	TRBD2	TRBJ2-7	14	TGTGCCAGTAGTAATAGCGGGGAAGTGACCGAGCAGTACTTC	CASSNSGEVTEQYF
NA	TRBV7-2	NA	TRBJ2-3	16	TGTGCCAGCAGCTTACGAGGGAGCCAGGCCGCAGATACGCAGTATTTT	CASSLRGSQAADTQYF
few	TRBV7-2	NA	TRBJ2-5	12	TGTGCCAGCAGCTTATCGGCCGAGACCCAGTACTTC	CASSLSAETQYF
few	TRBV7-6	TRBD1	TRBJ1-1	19	TGTGCCAGCAGCCGTCCCGGGACAGGGGGGTGGGGGATGAACACTGAAGCTTTCTTT	CASSRPGTGGWGMNTEAFF
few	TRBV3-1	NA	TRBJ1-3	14	TGTGCCAGCAGCCTTTGGACCTCTGGAAACACCATATATTTT	CASSLWTSGNTIYF
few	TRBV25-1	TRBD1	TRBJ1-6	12	TGTGCCAGCAGTGGTCCCGGGACAGGCATCCACTTT	CASSGPGTGIHF
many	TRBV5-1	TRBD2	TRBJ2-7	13	TGCGCCAGCAGCTCGGCGGGAGGGCACGAGCAGTACTTC	CASSSAGGHEQYF
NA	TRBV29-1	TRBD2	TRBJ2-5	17	TGCAGCGTTGGATCAGCGGGGGGGGGCCCGTTCGGAGAGACCCAGTACTTC	CSVGSAGGGPFGETQYF
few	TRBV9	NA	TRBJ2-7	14	TGTGCCAGCAGCGTAGACGGAGGAGGGGACGAGCAGTACTTC	CASSVDGGGDEQYF
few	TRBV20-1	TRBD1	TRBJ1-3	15	TGCAGTGCTAGAACCGGGACAGGGGTTGGAAACACCATATATTTT	CSARTGTGVGNTIYF
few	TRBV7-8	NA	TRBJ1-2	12	TGTGCCAGCAGAGGGCCGCCCTATGGCCACACCTTC	CASRGPPYGHTF
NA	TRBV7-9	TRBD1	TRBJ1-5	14	TGTGCCAGCAGTCCCCAGGGGGGTGGACAGCCCCAGCATTTT	CASSPQGGGQPQHF
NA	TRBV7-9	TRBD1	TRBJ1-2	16	TGTGCCAGCAGCCCACCTCGGGCAGGGGGGCACCTTGGCTACACCTTC	CASSPPRAGGHLGYTF
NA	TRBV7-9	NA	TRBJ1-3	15	TGTGCCAGCAGCTTAATACAGGGTCCTGGAAACACCATATATTTT	CASSLIQGPGNTIYF
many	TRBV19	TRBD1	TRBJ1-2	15	TGTGCCAGTAGTACCCTCGACAGGGGAGGGTATGGCTACACCTTC	CASSTLDRGGYGYTF
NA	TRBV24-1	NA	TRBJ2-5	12	TGTGCCACCAGTGGTTACGGTGAGACCCTGTACTTC	CATSGYGETLYF
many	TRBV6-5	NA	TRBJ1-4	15	TGTGCCAGCAGTTATCGGGGTCCAGGGTGGGAAAAACTGTTTTTT	CASSYRGPGWEKLFF
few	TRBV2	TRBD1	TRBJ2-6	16	TGTGCCAGCAGCATACAGGGGGCGCCTGGGGCCAACGTCCTGACTTTC	CASSIQGAPGANVLTF
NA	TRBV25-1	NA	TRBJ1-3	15	TGTGCCAGCAGTGCTAGCCCAGGGCTGCGGAACACCATATATTTT	CASSASPGLRNTIYF
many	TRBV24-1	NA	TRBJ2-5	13	TGTGCCACCAGTGATACAACCGGACAGAATCAGTACTTC	CATSDTTGQNQYF
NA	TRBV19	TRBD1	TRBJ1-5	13	TGTGCTAGACAGGGGGCGTTGGGTCAGCCCCAGCATTTT	CARQGALGQPQHF
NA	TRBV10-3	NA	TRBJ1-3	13	TGTGCCAGCGTCGGTAGCGGGGGAAACATCATATATTTT	CASVGSGGNIIYF
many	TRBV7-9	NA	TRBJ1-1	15	TGTGCCAGCAGCTCGGAGGGGGGCGGGATCACTGAAGCTTTCTTT	CASSSEGGGITEAFF
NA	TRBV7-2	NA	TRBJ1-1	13	TGTGCCAGCTCACCACCCAACGGGGGAGAAGCTTTCTTT	CASSPPNGGEAFF
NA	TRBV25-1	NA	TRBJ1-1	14	TGTGCCAGCAGTGAAGCCGGGTCGCACGCTGAAGCTTTCTTT	CASSEAGSHAEAFF
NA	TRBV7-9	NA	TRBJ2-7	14	TGTGCCAGCGGGGTACAGGGTGGCACCGGGGAGCAGTACTTC	CASGVQGGTGEQYF
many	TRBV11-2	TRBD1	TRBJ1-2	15	TGTGCCAGCAGCTTAGGCAAGCAGGGGGACCCCGGCTACACCTTC	CASSLGKQGDPGYTF
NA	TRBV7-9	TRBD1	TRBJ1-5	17	TGTGCCAGCAGCTTACCCCCCGGGACAGGCAGCAATCAGCCCCAGCATTTT	CASSLPPGTGSNQPQHF
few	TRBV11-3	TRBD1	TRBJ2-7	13	TGTGCCAGCAGTTACGAACAGGGGGCCGAGCAGTACTTC	CASSYEQGAEQYF
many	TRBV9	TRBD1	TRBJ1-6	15	TGTGCCAGCAGCCACAACAGGGGTCGTAATTCACCCCTCCACTTT	CASSHNRGRNSPLHF
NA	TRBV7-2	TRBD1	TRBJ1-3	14	TGTGCCAGCAGCCTTCGACAGGGGCCAAACACCATATATTTT	CASSLRQGPNTIYF
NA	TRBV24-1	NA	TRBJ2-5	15	TGTGCCACCAGTGACCCTGTCCAGGGAGGAGAGACCCAGGACTTC	CATSDPVQGGETQDF
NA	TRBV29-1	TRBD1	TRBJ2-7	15	TGCAGCGTTGACAAAACAGGGGATCCCCGTAATGAGCAGTACTTC	CSVDKTGDPRNEQYF
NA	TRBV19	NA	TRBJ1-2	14	TGTGCCTGTAGTATAGATCGAGGCAGCTATGGCTACACCTTC	CACSIDRGSYGYTF